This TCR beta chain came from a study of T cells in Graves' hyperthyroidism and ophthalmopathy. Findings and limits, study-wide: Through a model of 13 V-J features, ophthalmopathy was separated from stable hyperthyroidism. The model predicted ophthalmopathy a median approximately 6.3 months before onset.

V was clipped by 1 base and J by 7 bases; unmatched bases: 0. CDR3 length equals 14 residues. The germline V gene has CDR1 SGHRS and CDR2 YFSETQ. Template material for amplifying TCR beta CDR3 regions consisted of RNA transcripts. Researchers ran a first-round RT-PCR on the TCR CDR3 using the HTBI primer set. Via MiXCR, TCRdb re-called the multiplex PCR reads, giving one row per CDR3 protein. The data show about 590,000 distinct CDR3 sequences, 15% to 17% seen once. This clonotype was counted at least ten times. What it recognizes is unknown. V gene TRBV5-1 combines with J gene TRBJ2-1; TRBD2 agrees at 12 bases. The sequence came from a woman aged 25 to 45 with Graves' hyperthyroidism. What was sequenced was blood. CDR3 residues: CASSLTSGGNEQFF. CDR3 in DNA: TGCGCCAGCAGCTTGACTAGCGGGGGGAATGAGCAGTTCTTC. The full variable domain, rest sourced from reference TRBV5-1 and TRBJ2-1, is KAGVTQTPRYLIKTRGQQVTLSCSPISGHRSVSWYQQTPGQGLQFLFEYFSETQRNKGNFPGRFSGRQFSNSRSEMNVSTLELGDSALYLCASSLTSGGNEQFFGPGTRLTVL.